The 16 T cell receptor beta chains reported below all come from one sample, sequenced in a study of blood T cell repertoires in COVID-19. Libraries were prepared by immunoSEQ multiplex PCR; TCRdb keeps only in-frame clonotypes and omits some of them. Altogether 65,000 to 75,000 clones are present, around 80% being singletons, with the ten largest covering 15% to 19%. Sequences were obtained from peripheral blood. These receptors were taken from a man at least 80 years old with acute or convalescent COVID-19.

The rearrangement uses TRBV6-2 or TRBV6-3 and TRBJ2-7, with 11 bases matching TRBD2. The V and J ends lost 6 bases and 4 bases, in that order; junction bases with no gene match: 11. CDR3 length: 16 amino acids. Germline V lookup: CDR1 MNHEY, CDR2 SVGEGT. The CDR3 DNA sequence: TGTGCCAGCAGCCGCCCCACTAGCGGGGGCGCTTACGAGCAGTACTTC. Amino acids: CASSRPTSGGAYEQYF.

The J gene is TRBJ2-6, the V gene TRBV11-1; 8 bases are shared with TRBD1. This CDR3 spans 16 amino acids. Germline CDR1 SGHAT, CDR2 FQDESV (reference sequence). V lost 5 bases, J lost 2 bases, and 5 bases stayed unmatched. The CDR3 DNA reads TGTGCCAGCAGCAAATACAGGGGGACTGGGGCCAACGTCCTGACTTTC. It translates to CASSKYRGTGANVLTF.

The gene calls are TRBV28 and TRBJ2-5, with a possible D match to TRBD1 (5 bases). CDR3 length equals 16 residues. The germline CDR1 and CDR2 sequences are MDHEN and SYDVKM. Deletions cut 3 bases from V and 3 bases from J, with 17 bases between. In DNA, the CDR3 is TGTGCCAGCAGTTTCTACTCTTCAGGGCAGGAAGAGACCCAGTACTTC. Encoded protein: CASSFYSSGQEETQYF.

This clone was counted only a few times. The CDR3 region has the DNA TGTGCCAGCAGCCGTTATCGTCGTACAGGCTATGGCTACACCTTC. This encodes CASSRYRRTGYGYTF. The rearrangement uses TRBV27 and TRBJ1-2, with D tentatively TRBD1 (5 bases). V lost 6 bases and J 4 bases, leaving 18 bases between the germline ends. The CDR3 length is 15 residues. Germline CDR1 reads MNHEY; CDR2 reads SMNVEV (reference sequence).

The DNA of the CDR3 is TGTGCCAGCAGCCAGGGTGGGAAGTCCTACAATGAGCAGTTCTTC. Its translation: CASSQGGKSYNEQFF. The rearrangement uses TRBV9 and TRBJ2-1, with D maybe TRBD1 (5 bases). The CDR3 runs to 15 residues. Germline V gene sequence: CDR1 SGDLS, CDR2 YYNGEE. V gave up 4 bases and J gave up 1 base, with 12 bases separating them.

The chain is built from TRBV7-2 and TRBJ2-5, with 9 bases aligning to TRBD1. Germline CDR1 reads SGHTA; CDR2 reads FQGNSA. With V trimmed by 7 bases and J by 4 bases, 7 bases remained unmatched. The CDR3 is 14 amino acids. The CDR3 loop is CASTYGDRVETQYF. CDR3 coding DNA: TGTGCCAGCACCTACGGGGACAGGGTAGAGACCCAGTACTTC.

The chain uses TRBV15 and TRBJ1-3; 8 positions agree with TRBD1. With V trimmed by 0 bases and J by 4 bases, 8 bases remained unmatched. The CDR3 is made up of 17 amino acids. Germline CDR1 reads LNHNV; CDR2 reads YYDKDF (reference sequence). The CDR3 region is CATSRDLRRDRGNTIYF. The CDR3 nucleotides read TGTGCCACCAGCAGAGATCTAAGACGGGACAGGGGAAACACCATATATTTT.

This clone was counted once. V gene TRBV7-3 combines with J gene TRBJ2-1; 14 nucleotides line up with TRBD2. The germline gives CDR1 SGHTA, CDR2 FQGTGA. This CDR3 is 18 amino acids long. After removal of 0 bases from V and 6 bases from J, the junction contained 7 bases not matched to a gene. The CDR3 is CASSLTGTSGRRTNEQFF. The DNA of the CDR3 is TGTGCCAGCAGCTTAACGGGGACTAGCGGGAGAAGGACCAATGAGCAGTTCTTC. Full variable domain (missing parts from reference TRBV7-3 and TRBJ2-1): GAGVSQTPSNKVTEKGKYVELRCDPISGHTALYWYRQSLGQGPEFLIYFQGTGAADDSGLPNDRFFAVRPEGSVSTLKIQRTERGDSAVYLCASSLTGTSGRRTNEQFFGPGTRLTVL.

The chain couples TRBV4-3 to TRBJ2-1, with 7 bases identical to TRBD2. Germline values: CDR1 LGHNA, CDR2 YSLEER. Trimming took 0 bases from V and 0 from J; bases not matched to a gene: 2. This CDR3 comprises 16 residues. CDR3 bases: TGCGCCAGCAGCCAAGATCGCGGGAGCTCCTACAATGAGCAGTTCTTC. Protein: CASSQDRGSSYNEQFF.

The rearrangement links TRBV5-1 to TRBJ2-5; tentative D call: TRBD2 (5 bases). The CDR3 has 15 residues. The V end was cut by 1 base, the J end by 1 base, with 11 bases between. Per germline, CDR1 SGHRS and CDR2 YFSETQ. The CDR3: CASSLIPRAQETQYF. CDR3 sequence (DNA): TGCGCCAGCAGCTTGATTCCGAGGGCCCAAGAGACCCAGTACTTC.

The V gene is TRBV7-9, the J gene TRBJ2-3, with D maybe TRBD2 (6 bases). This CDR3 is 15 amino acids long. V was trimmed by 6 bases and J by 7 bases, leaving 20 bases between them. Per germline, CDR1 SEHNR and CDR2 FQNEAQ (reference sequence). The CDR3 DNA sequence: TGTGCCAGCAGGTACGGGACTCCCGGTCCCCATACGCAGTATTTT. Translated, it gives CASRYGTPGPHTQYF.

CDR3 sequence (DNA): TGTGCCAGCAGTCCCGACGTGACAGGACTTTGGGAGCAGTTCTTC. Protein product: CASSPDVTGLWEQFF. The rearrangement uses TRBV2 and TRBJ2-1; a possible D gene is TRBD1 (6 bases). The CDR3 runs 15 residues. Per germline, CDR1 SNHLY and CDR2 FYNNEI. Deletions cut 5 bases from V and 10 bases from J, with 21 bases between.

V is TRBV18 and J is TRBJ2-1; 7 bases agree with TRBD2. The CDR3 extends over 14 amino acids. CDR1 KGHSH and CDR2 LQKENI come from the germline V gene. V lost 4 bases, J lost 5 bases, and 5 bases stayed unmatched. For the CDR3, the DNA is TGTGCCAGCTCACGGGAGGGTCGAGACAATGAGCAGTTCTTC. It yields the protein CASSREGRDNEQFF.

The chain uses TRBV19 and TRBJ2-1; TRBD2 matches at 13 bases. The CDR3 extends over 16 amino acids. The trim removed 5 bases at V and 2 bases at J, leaving 3 bases unmatched. Germline-derived CDR1 and CDR2 are LNHDA and SQIVND (reference sequence). This chain's CDR3 is CASSGGLAGTYNEQFF. The CDR3, as DNA: TGTGCCAGTAGTGGGGGACTAGCGGGAACCTACAATGAGCAGTTCTTC.

The V gene is TRBV19, the J gene TRBJ2-1; 12 bases map to TRBD2. The CDR3 has 17 residues. The germline CDR1 and CDR2 sequences are LNHDA and SQIVND (reference sequence). The junction had 8 bases not matched to a gene; V was cut back by 4 bases and J by 4 bases. CDR3 residues: CASSRETSGGHYNEQFF. The CDR3 DNA follows: TGTGCCAGTAGTAGAGAGACTAGCGGGGGTCATTACAATGAGCAGTTCTTC.

The chain is built from TRBV30 and TRBJ2-2; D is perhaps TRBD1 (5 bases). CDR3 length: 14 residues. Germline values: CDR1 GTSNPN, CDR2 SVGIG (reference sequence). V shed 3 bases and J shed 0 bases, with 8 bases lying between them. CDR3: CAWRWGPNTGELFF. CDR3 DNA sequence: TGTGCCTGGAGATGGGGCCCGAACACCGGGGAGCTGTTTTTT.